These T cell receptor beta chains were read from a single sample in a study of vaccination effects on CD4 cells after COVID-19. Their antigens are not known. Here immunoSEQ multiplex PCR was the method, and the copy in TCRdb shows in-frame clones only, minus some. The table includes 40,000 or so clones, under 80% detected once. The sample here was CD4+ T cells from PBMCs cultured with a peptide pool, taken before COVID-19 vaccination. The receptors shown here come from a human donor who had a prior SARS-CoV-2 infection. The CDR3 runs from the conserved cysteine through the conserved F or W. A D gene is named only where the DNA matches it firmly. Not every row has a clone size; where given, it reads once, few, many or a size class.

v_gene	abundance	d_gene	j_gene	CDR3nt	CDR3aa
TRBV4-1	few	.	TRBJ1-1	TGCGCCAGCAGTCCACCCCCCCCGGACACTGAAGCTTTCTTT	CASSPPPPDTEAFF
TRBV19	once	.	TRBJ1-5	TGTGCCAGTAGTATCTTGGATTCGAGGAATCAGGCCCAGCATTTT	CASSILDSRNQAQHF
TRBV6-2/TRBV6-3	.	.	TRBJ2-5	TGTGCCAGCAGTTACTCCCATCAAGAGACCCAGTACTTC	CASSYSHQETQYF
TRBV5-8	.	TRBD1	TRBJ1-1	TGTGCCACGCAAAGACAGGGCTATAGGACTGAAGCTTTCTTT	CATQRQGYRTEAFF
TRBV3-1/TRBV3-2	.	.	TRBJ1-2	TGTGCCAGCAGCCTAAATGGAAGGGGTAATGGCTACACCTTC	CASSLNGRGNGYTF
TRBV27	few	.	TRBJ2-7	TGTGCCAGCAGTCCCCAGCGGACCCGACGGGAGCAGTACTTC	CASSPQRTRREQYF
TRBV10-3	.	.	TRBJ1-5	TGTGCCATCAGTAAGGATGGGGGCGAGAATCAGCCCCAGCATTTT	CAISKDGGENQPQHF
TRBV6-1	.	.	TRBJ1-6	TGTGCCAGCAGTGAACAGCCGGGGCTGTCCTCATCACCCCTCCACTTT	CASSEQPGLSSSPLHF
TRBV27	.	.	TRBJ1-2	TGTGCCAGCAGTCCATTGACCCAACGCTTTAACTATGGCTACACCTTC	CASSPLTQRFNYGYTF
TRBV5-1	.	.	TRBJ2-7	TGCGCCAGCAGCCTAGGGACTTTCTCCTACGAGCAGTACTTC	CASSLGTFSYEQYF
TRBV6-5	.	TRBD1	TRBJ1-1	TGTGCCAGTTTCAGGGGGAGGGACACTGAAGCTTTCTTT	CASFRGRDTEAFF